Each of the 7 T cell receptor beta chains below was sequenced from the same sample in a study of T-cell memory formation after mild COVID-19. Via MiXCR, TCRdb re-called the 5' RACE reads, giving one row per CDR3 protein. The repertoire holds 250,000 or so distinct CDR3 sequences, approximately 10% seen once, with under 25% in the top ten. Input material: PBMCs or a T cell subset sorted from them (not recorded which). These receptor sequences come from a man younger than 30 who had mild COVID-19 (a few samples of this study predate the infection). Cell type and time point are not known.

This clonotype has more than one count but fewer than ten. The chain combines TRBV7-9 with TRBJ1-3, with TRBD1 identical over 7 bases. CDR3 size: 15 residues. The trim removed 5 bases at V and 3 bases at J, leaving 7 bases unmatched. Germline CDR1 is SEHNR and CDR2 is FQNEAQ (reference sequence). The CDR3 loop is CASSQTGEYGNTIYF. Here the CDR3 DNA reads TGTGCCAGCAGCCAAACAGGGGAATATGGAAACACCATATATTTT. Together with reference TRBV7-9 and TRBJ1-3, the CDR3 gives the full variable domain: DTGVSQNPRHKITKRGQNVTFRCDPISEHNRLYWYRQTLGQGPEFLTYFQNEAQLEKSRLLSDRFSAERPKGSFSTLEIQRTEQGDSAMYLCASSQTGEYGNTIYFGEGSWLTVV.

The CDR3 loop is CATSVPATNEQFF. CDR3 DNA: TGTGCCACCAGTGTTCCGGCTACCAATGAGCAGTTCTTC. This chain joins TRBV24-1 and TRBJ2-1; D remains ambiguous. CDR3 length: 13 residues. Germline-derived CDR1 and CDR2 are KGHDR and SFDVKD. Trimming pared 5 bases from V and 6 bases from J, leaving 10 bases between.

The chain carries TRBV7-3 and TRBJ2-4; weak D call: TRBD2 (6 bases). CDR3 size: 17 residues. From germline, CDR1 is SGHTA and CDR2 FQGTGA. V lost 1 base, J lost 0 bases, and 13 bases lay in between. The CDR3 DNA sequence: TGTGCCAGCAGCTTAATACGCGGGGACCTAGCCAAAAACATTCAGTACTTC. Amino acid sequence: CASSLIRGDLAKNIQYF.

This clonotype has ten or more counts. The chain recombines TRBV9 with TRBJ1-1, with no clear D. V lost 3 bases to trimming and J lost 0 bases, with 6 bases between them. CDR1 is SGDLS and CDR2 is YYNGEE in the germline V gene. The CDR3 has 13 residues. CDR3 nucleotides: TGTGCCAGCAGCGAGGGCGTGAACACTGAAGCTTTCTTT. This codes for CASSEGVNTEAFF.

The chain joins TRBV18 to TRBJ2-7; 11 bases are a match to TRBD1. The CDR3 contains 15 residues. Germline V CDR1 and CDR2: KGHSH, LQKENI. The V gene end was trimmed by 5 bases and the J gene end by 5 bases; junction bases not matched to a gene: 8. CDR3 DNA sequence: TGTGCCAGCTCAAAATGGGGACAGGGGGAGAACGAGCAGTACTTC. Protein sequence: CASSKWGQGENEQYF.

The table lists this clonotype with a few counts. The CDR3 region has the DNA TGTGCCAGCGGACAGGGTTTGAATACGCAGTATTTT. Protein product: CASGQGLNTQYF. J is TRBJ2-3 and V is TRBV6-6; 8 bases are shared with TRBD1. The CDR3 length is 12 residues. J gave up 7 bases and V 8 bases, and 5 bases lay outside the gene matches. Per the germline V gene, CDR1 is MNHNY and CDR2 is SVGAGI (reference sequence).

This clonotype was detected only a few times. The chain is built from TRBV14 and TRBJ1-5; D remains unclear. The CDR3 extends over 11 amino acids. From germline, CDR1 is SGHDN and CDR2 FVKESK. Trimming removed 3 bases at V and 8 bases at J, with 5 bases between. The CDR3 sequence is CASSQEEPQHF. As DNA, the CDR3 is TGTGCCAGCAGCCAGGAGGAGCCCCAGCATTTT.